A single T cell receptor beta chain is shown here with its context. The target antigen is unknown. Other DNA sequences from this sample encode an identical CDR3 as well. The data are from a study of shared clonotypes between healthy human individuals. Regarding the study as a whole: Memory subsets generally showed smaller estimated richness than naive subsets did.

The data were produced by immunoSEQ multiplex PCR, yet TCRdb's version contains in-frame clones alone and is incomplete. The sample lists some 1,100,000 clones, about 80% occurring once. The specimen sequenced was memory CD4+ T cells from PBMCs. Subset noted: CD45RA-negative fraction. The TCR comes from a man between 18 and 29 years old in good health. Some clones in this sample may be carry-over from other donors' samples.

DNA for the CDR3: TGTGCCAGCAGCCCCAGAGGAGGCACTGAAGCTTTCTTT. Translated, it gives CASSPRGGTEAFF. The rearrangement joins TRBV7-3 to TRBJ1-1; no firm D call. Germline lookup yields CDR1 SGHTA and CDR2 FQGTGA. This CDR3 has 13 residues. Trimming removed 5 bases at V and 4 bases at J, with 11 bases between.